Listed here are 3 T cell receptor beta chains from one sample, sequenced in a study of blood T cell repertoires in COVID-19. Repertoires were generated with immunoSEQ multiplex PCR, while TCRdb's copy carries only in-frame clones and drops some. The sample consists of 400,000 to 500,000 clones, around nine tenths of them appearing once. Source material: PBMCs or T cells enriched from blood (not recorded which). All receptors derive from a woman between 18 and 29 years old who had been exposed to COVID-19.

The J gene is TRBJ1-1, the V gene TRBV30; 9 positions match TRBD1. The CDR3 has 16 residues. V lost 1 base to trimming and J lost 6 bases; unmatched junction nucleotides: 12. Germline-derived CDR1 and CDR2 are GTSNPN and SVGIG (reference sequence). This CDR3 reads CAWSATQTGGRAEAFF. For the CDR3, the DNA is TGTGCCTGGAGTGCAACCCAGACAGGGGGTAGGGCTGAAGCTTTCTTT.

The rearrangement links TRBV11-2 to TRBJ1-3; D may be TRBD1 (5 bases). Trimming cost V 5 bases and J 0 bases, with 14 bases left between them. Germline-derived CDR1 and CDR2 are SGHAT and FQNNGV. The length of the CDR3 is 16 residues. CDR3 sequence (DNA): TGTGCCAGCAGCCTCGCTGGACACATCTCTGGAAACACCATATATTTT. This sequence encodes CASSLAGHISGNTIYF.

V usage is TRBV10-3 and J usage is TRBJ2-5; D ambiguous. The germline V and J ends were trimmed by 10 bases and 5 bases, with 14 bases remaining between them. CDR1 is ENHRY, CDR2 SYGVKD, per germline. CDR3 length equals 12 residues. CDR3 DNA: TGTGCCACCCTTCAGGCTGGGGAGACCCAGTACTTC. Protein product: CATLQAGETQYF.